This TCR beta chain was observed in a study of shared clonotypes between healthy human individuals. The V and J ends lost 2 bases and 0 bases respectively, with 7 bases between them. CDR3 size: 14 residues. Germline CDR1 and CDR2: MNHEY and SMNVEV (reference sequence). Profiling relied on immunoSEQ multiplex PCR, and the TCRdb table lists in-frame clones only, not all of them. The sample holds some 1.4 million clones, around 95% seen once. The clonotype comes from a man aged 25-45 years in good health. The V call is TRBV27, the J call TRBJ1-1; weak D call: TRBD1 (5 bases). Source material: naive CD4+ T cells sorted from blood. Specified subset: CD45RA+ positively selected. The CDR3 sequence is CASSLQGMNTEAFF. CDR3 nucleotide sequence: TGTGCCAGCAGTTTACAGGGTATGAACACTGAAGCTTTCTTT.